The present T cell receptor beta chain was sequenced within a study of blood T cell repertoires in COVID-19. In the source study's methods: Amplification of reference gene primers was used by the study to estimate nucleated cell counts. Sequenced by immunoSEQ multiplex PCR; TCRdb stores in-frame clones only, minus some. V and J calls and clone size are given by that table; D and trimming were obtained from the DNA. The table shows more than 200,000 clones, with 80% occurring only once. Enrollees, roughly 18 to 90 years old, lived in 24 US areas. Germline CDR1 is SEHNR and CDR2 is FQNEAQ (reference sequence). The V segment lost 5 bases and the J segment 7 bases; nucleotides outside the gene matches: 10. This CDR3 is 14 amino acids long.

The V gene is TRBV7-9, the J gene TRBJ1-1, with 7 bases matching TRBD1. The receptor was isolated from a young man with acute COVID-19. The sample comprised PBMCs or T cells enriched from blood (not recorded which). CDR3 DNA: TGTGCCAGCAGCCCGCAGGGGGGATTCCGTGAAGCTTTCTTT. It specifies CASSPQGGFREAFF.